This TCR beta chain was sequenced for a study of human T cells and chemical hapten exposure (dated by TCRdb to about 2021). With regard to the full study: For sensitization, 2% DPC in acetone was applied to a 2 cm by 2 cm area of upper inner arm skin. Most of the patients in the cohort were female, and the cohort covered alopecia areata with under or over 50% scalp involvement, alopecia totalis and alopecia universalis. Blood for TCR sequencing was provided by twenty-nine alopecia patients at one to four time points (pre-sensitization, 2, 6 and 24 weeks). Libraries were pooled for sequencing, and variation in per-sample TCR yields was attributed mainly to small differences in library volumes within the pool. Blood samples were taken from patients before sensitization (week 0) and at 2, 6 and about 24 weeks after DPC sensitization. In alopecia patients, the study followed how the peripheral blood TCR repertoire changed in vivo over primary and secondary sensitization to diphenylcyclopropenone (DPC), a hapten. Patch tests used Finn chambers with 0.01% DPC on the upper back, scored after 6 days by International Contact Dermatitis Research Group standards. Throughout the study period of about 23 weeks, patients also received therapeutic DPC doses to the scalp every week.

This specimen's time point label, per the study, means: patch test 1, 2 weeks after DPC sensitization. The sample's treatment or condition label, decoded: therapeutic diphenylcyclopropenone sensitization with weekly scalp DPC. At each patch-test visit, blood was drawn before the patch test was applied. Patients were considered eligible if aged 18 to 70, diagnosed with alopecia and deemed suitable for DPC therapy, and patients were excluded if pregnant. Total RNA was isolated from unfractionated whole blood collected in Tempus Blood RNA tubes. Libraries were made using RACE. Instrument on record: NextSeq 500. During library preparation, unique molecular identifiers were attached to individual cDNA molecules so that TCRs could be counted quantitatively and reproducibly. Each blood RNA sample was used to sequence both TCR alpha and TCR beta chains. The paper's processing steps were these. Samples had a median of roughly 98,000 TCRs, with a range from 23,224 to 690,600. V, J and CDR3 annotation of the TCR reads was performed with the Decombinator software suite. For PS versus PT1 abundance plots, all samples were subsampled to the same number of TCRs (28,000). Expanded TCRs were defined as absent before sensitization and observed at least eight times at the 2-week time point. TCRdb trimmed the raw reads at Q25, called clones with MiXCR and kept productive beta chains. Here each entry gathers all rows of one CDR3 protein and keeps the most common genes and DNA. The V and J calls here are based on TCRdb, not the publication. Counted in this sample were tens of thousands of distinct CDR3 sequences; about 10% of them appeared once. The ten biggest clones cover approximately 4% of the sample.

V and J are truncated by 2 bases and 4 bases respectively, leaving an intervening sequence of 11 bases. The germline V gene gives CDR1 as KGHSH and CDR2 as LQKENI. From cysteine to phenylalanine, the CDR3 is 15 amino acids long. The read is trimmed to its CDR3 DNA, 45 bases read in frame from base 1. Concerning this clonotype itself: What this receptor recognizes is not known. Base qualities are not at hand, and no much larger clone is one base apart.

General findings and caveats noted by the study authors: Compared with pre-sensitization or healthy control sets, expanded TCRs formed significantly more large CDR3 similarity clusters, which is consistent with antigen-driven responses. The number of TCRs above 1 in 1000 frequency did not change with DPC sensitization; there was no evidence of global repertoire structure alterations. The number of PT1 expanded TCRs positively correlated with patch test score, significant at thresholds 8, 16 and 32 but not 4. After repeated subsampling, the strength of the expansion versus patch-test correlation and the threshold at which it became significant changed. Because all patients had alopecia, a presumed autoimmune disease, the immune response of the patients might differ from that of healthy individuals.

The sequence derives from a woman between 50 and 59 years old with alopecia areata. Some clones in this sample may be carry-over from other donors' samples. The input for sequencing was whole blood, taken in connection with sensitization to the hapten diphenylcyclopropenone (DPC). The chain is made from TRBV18 and TRBJ2-2; the D segment might be TRBD1 or TRBD2, since each matches 5 bases. The CDR3 region has the sequence CASSPTGRSTGELFF. The DNA sequence reads TGTGCCAGCTCACCAACGGGACGGAGCACCGGGGAGCTGTTTTTT.